These 18 T cell receptor beta chains came from one sample sequenced in a study of blood T cells in healthy people across ages. For the second PCR, which ran for about 6 to 11 cycles, a sample-barcoded 5' primer and a J-beta primer mix were used. TCRdb re-called the 5' RACE reads through MiXCR, storing one row per CDR3 protein. The profile shows about 560,000 distinct CDR3 sequences, about 26% of them singletons. This sample also belongs to another study, concerning T cells of mothers and their children.

Specimen: blood. The receptors were sampled from a boy aged 2 to 9 in good health.

This clonotype was observed a few times. The chain carries TRBV15 and TRBJ1-2; D is possibly TRBD1 (5 bases). The V gene lost 3 bases and the J gene lost 8 bases, with 16 bases spanning the gap. The CDR3 sequence is 14 residues long. CDR1 LNHNV and CDR2 YYDKDF come from the germline V gene (reference sequence). The chain's CDR3 is CATSRRDFLSGYTF. DNA of the CDR3: TGTGCCACCAGCAGGAGGGACTTTCTCTCCGGCTACACCTTC.

This chain connects TRBV4-3 to TRBJ2-7; D is unclear. Trimming pared 2 bases from V and 4 bases from J, leaving 9 bases between. CDR3 length equals 13 residues. The germline gives CDR1 LGHNA, CDR2 YSLEER. The CDR3 is CASSQFVLYEQYF. The CDR3 bases are TGCGCCAGCAGCCAATTTGTTCTGTACGAGCAGTACTTC.

This clonotype was counted a few times. This chain links TRBV20-1 with TRBJ1-1, with no clear D. The V and J ends lost 7 bases and 1 base respectively, with 10 bases between them. The germline V gene has CDR1 DFQATT and CDR2 SNEGSKA (reference sequence). CDR3 length equals 12 residues. The DNA for the CDR3 is TGCAGTGTTCAACAAGGGAACACTGAAGCTTTCTTT. Residues: CSVQQGNTEAFF.

The genes are TRBV6-5 and TRBJ1-1, with D maybe TRBD1 (6 bases). With 0 bases removed from V and 6 bases from J, the gap between germline ends came to 14 bases. The germline V gene has CDR1 MNHEY and CDR2 SVGAGI. The CDR3 is 15 residues long. In DNA, the CDR3 is TGTGCCAGCAGTTACTCCACTTTAAGGGGGTCTGAAGCTTTCTTT. Translated: CASSYSTLRGSEAFF.

The chain has TRBV11-2 and TRBJ2-5, with a weak D call TRBD2 (6 bases). CDR3 length: 14 residues. V was cut by 3 bases and J by 9 bases, with 17 bases left in between. Germline CDR1 reads SGHAT; CDR2 reads FQNNGV. DNA of the CDR3: TGTGCCAGCAGCTTCAACGGGAGAGGGAAGGCCCAGTACTTC. Protein sequence: CASSFNGRGKAQYF.

This clonotype came up a few times. The chain employs TRBV20-1 and TRBJ2-2, with 8 bases lining up with TRBD2. Germline V CDR1 and CDR2: DFQATT, SNEGSKA (reference sequence). The CDR3 contains 14 residues. The trim removed 0 bases at V and 6 bases at J, leaving 3 bases unmatched. CDR3 sequence reads: CSARDPSGPGELFF. CDR3 nucleotides: TGCAGTGCTAGAGATCCTAGCGGGCCCGGGGAGCTGTTTTTT.

This rearrangement joins TRBV2 to TRBJ2-3, with TRBD1 identical over 7 bases. The CDR3 extends over 14 amino acids. Germline CDR1 SNHLY, CDR2 FYNNEI. J was trimmed by 0 bases and V by 4 bases; bases with no gene match: 1. The CDR3 loop is CASSGDRSTDTQYF. The CDR3 nucleotides are TGTGCCAGCAGTGGGGACAGAAGCACAGATACGCAGTATTTT.

The sample holds a few counts of this clonotype. The gene calls are TRBV20-1 and TRBJ1-4; tentative D call: TRBD1 (6 bases). Germline V gene data show CDR1 as DFQATT and CDR2 as SNEGSKA (reference sequence). The CDR3 is made up of 16 amino acids. The V gene lost 5 bases and the J gene lost 0 bases, with 16 bases spanning the gap. CDR3 protein: CSAPRGGVATNEKLFF. CDR3 DNA: TGCAGTGCTCCGAGAGGGGGGGTTGCAACTAATGAAAAACTGTTTTTT.

This clonotype has just one count. The CDR3 does not end in the conserved phenylalanine or tryptophan, so this is likely a read error. It is unclear where the CDR3 begins or ends on the DNA, so no DNA is shown, and the CDR3 is as TCRdb lists it. This chain uses TRBV10-3 with TRBJ2-1; TRBD2, the D gene given by the table, was not confirmed from the DNA. The CDR3 has 8 amino acids, counting both end residues. Germline-derived CDR1 and CDR2 are ENHRY and SYGVKD. CDR3: CAISRLAG.

V usage is TRBV7-9 and J usage is TRBJ2-5; D is perhaps TRBD2 (5 bases). The J call is uncertain, as TRBJ2-7 better fits the DNA end. Germline lookup yields CDR1 SEHNR and CDR2 FQNEAQ (reference sequence). The CDR3 runs 13 residues. The CDR3 sequence: CASSFAAVGEQYF. CDR3 nucleotide sequence: TGTGCCAGCAGCTTCGCAGCGGTGGGCGAGCAGTACTTC.

This clonotype was recorded a few times. The V gene is TRBV4-3, the J gene TRBJ2-3, with 13 bases matching TRBD2. The CDR3 totals 14 residues. Germline CDR1 and CDR2: LGHNA and YSLEER. The ends lost 4 bases at V and 11 bases at J; junction bases unmatched: 6. CDR3 protein: CASSRTSGSIGQYF. The CDR3 DNA follows: TGCGCCAGCAGCCGGACTAGCGGGAGCATAGGGCAGTATTTT.

The chain is built from TRBV7-2 and TRBJ1-1, with a weak D call TRBD1 (6 bases). CDR1 and CDR2 from the germline V gene are SGHTA and FQGNSA. Trimming shortened V by 5 bases and J by 4 bases, and 23 bases separated the two germline ends. There are 17 residues in the CDR3. The CDR3 is CASSLGGGARLGTEAFF. In DNA, the CDR3 is TGTGCCAGCAGCCTCGGGGGGGGGGCGAGGTTAGGCACTGAAGCTTTCTTT.

This chain uses TRBV2 with TRBJ2-2; tentative D call: TRBD2 (6 bases). CDR3 size: 14 residues. V lost 7 bases and J lost 1, with 10 bases in between. Germline V lookup: CDR1 SNHLY, CDR2 FYNNEI. For the CDR3, the DNA is TGTGCCAGCAACCGACTAGAGAACACCGGGGAGCTGTTTTTT. Amino acid sequence: CASNRLENTGELFF.

This CDR3 reads CASDSGDYNEQFF. The CDR3 coding sequence is TGTGCCAGCGATAGCGGGGATTACAATGAGCAGTTCTTC. This chain uses TRBV7-2 with TRBJ2-1; 8 nucleotides agree with TRBD2. The V gene end was trimmed by 8 bases and the J gene end by 4 bases; junction bases not matched to a gene: 4. CDR1 is SGHTA, CDR2 FQGNSA, per germline. The CDR3 runs to 13 residues.

This clonotype was detected ten times or more. This chain uses TRBV9 with TRBJ2-1; 8 bases align to TRBD2. CDR3 length: 15 amino acids. The junction had 4 bases not matched to a gene; V was cut back by 0 bases and J by 5 bases. Per the germline V gene, CDR1 is SGDLS and CDR2 is YYNGEE. The CDR3 DNA reads TGTGCCAGCAGCGTAGTAGCGGGAAGTAACAATGAGCAGTTCTTC. The encoded protein is CASSVVAGSNNEQFF.

This clonotype was picked up a small number of times. The genes are TRBV20-1 and TRBJ1-4, with D perhaps matching TRBD1 (5 bases). The CDR3 is 13 residues long. The germline V and J ends were trimmed by 8 bases and 7 bases, with 17 bases remaining between them. Looked up from germline, CDR1 is DFQATT and CDR2 is SNEGSKA (reference sequence). The CDR3 coding sequence is TGCAGTACCTCTTCAGGGTATCGTGAAAAACTGTTTTTT. The encoded protein is CSTSSGYREKLFF.

The chain couples TRBV10-1 to TRBJ2-3; 8 nucleotides line up with TRBD2. This CDR3 contains 18 residues. V shed 4 bases and J 3 bases; nucleotides not matched to a gene: 15. Per the germline V gene, CDR1 is WNHNN and CDR2 is SYGVQD (reference sequence). Here the CDR3 reads CASSGGSGSPGGTDTQYF. CDR3 coding DNA: TGCGCCAGCAGTGGGGGAAGCGGGAGCCCCGGAGGAACAGATACGCAGTATTTT.

This clonotype appeared a few times. V gene TRBV29-1 combines with J gene TRBJ2-3; D gene ambiguous. The CDR3 loop spans 13 amino acids. Trimming removed 6 bases at V and 2 bases at J, with 12 bases between. CDR1 and CDR2 from the germline V gene are SQVTM and ANQGSEA. CDR3 amino acids: CSVRSRLTDTQYF. The DNA of the CDR3 is TGCAGCGTCCGCTCGCGGCTCACAGATACGCAGTATTTT.